The T cell receptor (beta chain) described here comes from a study of blood T cell repertoires in COVID-19. Study in general: Samples taken during acute and convalescent COVID-19 were collected in the United States, Italy and Spain.

The CDR3 contains 14 residues. The V segment lost 6 bases and the J segment 6 bases; nucleotides outside the gene matches: 5. Study processing details: Amplification of reference gene primers was used by the study to estimate nucleated cell counts. Sequencing used immunoSEQ multiplex PCR; TCRdb keeps in-frame clones, though not all of them. D and trimming come from the DNA, and the V and J calls and clone size come from that table. The table lists a few hundred thousand clones, 85% to 90% of them singletons. Sequencing input: peripheral blood. The TCR was taken from a woman aged 40 to 55 with acute or convalescent COVID-19. V is TRBV6-7 and J is TRBJ1-6; TRBD1 aligns across 7 bases. TRBV6-7 is noted as an ORF with a role that remains uncertain. Written as DNA, the CDR3 is TGTGCCAGCAGCTTCGACAGGGTTAATTCACCCCTCCACTTT. Amino acids: CASSFDRVNSPLHF.